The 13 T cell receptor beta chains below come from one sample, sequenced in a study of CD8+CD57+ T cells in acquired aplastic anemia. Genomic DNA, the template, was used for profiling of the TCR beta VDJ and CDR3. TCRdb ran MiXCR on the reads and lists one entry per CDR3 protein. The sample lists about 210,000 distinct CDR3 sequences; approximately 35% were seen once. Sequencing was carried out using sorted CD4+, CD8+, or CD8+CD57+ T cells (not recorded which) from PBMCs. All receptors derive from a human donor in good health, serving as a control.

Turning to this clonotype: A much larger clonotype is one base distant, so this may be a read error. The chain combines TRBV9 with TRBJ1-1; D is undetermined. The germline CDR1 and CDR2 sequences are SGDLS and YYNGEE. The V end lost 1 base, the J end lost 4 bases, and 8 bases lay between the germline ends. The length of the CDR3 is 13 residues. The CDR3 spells CASSVRQVTEAFF. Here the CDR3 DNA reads TGTGCCAGCAGCGTAAGGCAGGTCACTGAAGCTTTCTTT.

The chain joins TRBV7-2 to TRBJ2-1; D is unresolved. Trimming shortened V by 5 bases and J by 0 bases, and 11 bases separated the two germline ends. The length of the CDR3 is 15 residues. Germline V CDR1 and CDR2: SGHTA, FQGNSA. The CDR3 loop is CASSRDWSSYNEQFF. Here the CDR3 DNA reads TGTGCCAGCAGCCGAGACTGGAGCTCCTACAATGAGCAGTTCTTC.

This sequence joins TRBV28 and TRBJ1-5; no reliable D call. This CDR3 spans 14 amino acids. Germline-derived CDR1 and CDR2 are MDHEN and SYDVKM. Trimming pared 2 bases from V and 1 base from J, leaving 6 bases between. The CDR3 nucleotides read TGTGCCAGCAGTTTACACTCGAGCAATCAGCCCCAGCATTTT. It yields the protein CASSLHSSNQPQHF.

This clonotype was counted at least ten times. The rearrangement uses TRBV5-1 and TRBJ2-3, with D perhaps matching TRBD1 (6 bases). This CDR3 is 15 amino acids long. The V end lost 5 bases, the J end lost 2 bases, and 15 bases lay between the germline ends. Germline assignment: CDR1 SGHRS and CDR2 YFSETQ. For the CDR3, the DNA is TGCGCCAGCAGAACGGACAGTCCTTTCACAGATACGCAGTATTTT. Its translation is CASRTDSPFTDTQYF.

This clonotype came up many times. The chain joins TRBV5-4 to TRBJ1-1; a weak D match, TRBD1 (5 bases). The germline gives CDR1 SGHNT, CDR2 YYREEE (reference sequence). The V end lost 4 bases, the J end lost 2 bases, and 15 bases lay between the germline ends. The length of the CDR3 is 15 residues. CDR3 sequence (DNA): TGTGCCAGCAGCAGCACCTGGGGGGTAAACACTGAAGCTTTCTTT. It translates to CASSSTWGVNTEAFF.

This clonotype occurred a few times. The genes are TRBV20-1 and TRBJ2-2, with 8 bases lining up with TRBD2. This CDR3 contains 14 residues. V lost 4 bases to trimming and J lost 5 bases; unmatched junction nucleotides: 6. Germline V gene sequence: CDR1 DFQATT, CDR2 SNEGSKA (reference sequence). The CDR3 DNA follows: TGCAGTGCTACCGGGAGGGCCCAAACCGGGGAGCTGTTTTTT. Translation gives CSATGRAQTGELFF.

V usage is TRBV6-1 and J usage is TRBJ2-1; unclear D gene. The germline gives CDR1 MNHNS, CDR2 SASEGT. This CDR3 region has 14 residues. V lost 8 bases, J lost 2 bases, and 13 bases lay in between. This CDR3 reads CASGRLRAYNEQFF. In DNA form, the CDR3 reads TGTGCCAGCGGACGACTGAGAGCCTACAATGAGCAGTTCTTC.

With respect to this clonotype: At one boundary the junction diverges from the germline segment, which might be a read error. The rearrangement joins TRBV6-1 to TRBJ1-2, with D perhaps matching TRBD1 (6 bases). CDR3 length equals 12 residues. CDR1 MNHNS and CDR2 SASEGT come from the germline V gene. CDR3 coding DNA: TGTGCCAGCAGGGAAGGGGGACCAGGCTACACCTTC. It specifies CASREGGPGYTF.

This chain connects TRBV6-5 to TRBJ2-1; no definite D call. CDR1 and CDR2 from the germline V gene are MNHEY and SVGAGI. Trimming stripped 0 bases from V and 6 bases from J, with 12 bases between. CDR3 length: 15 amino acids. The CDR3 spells CASSYSKFLSNEQFF. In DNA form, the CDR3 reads TGTGCCAGCAGTTACTCGAAATTCCTCTCCAATGAGCAGTTCTTC.

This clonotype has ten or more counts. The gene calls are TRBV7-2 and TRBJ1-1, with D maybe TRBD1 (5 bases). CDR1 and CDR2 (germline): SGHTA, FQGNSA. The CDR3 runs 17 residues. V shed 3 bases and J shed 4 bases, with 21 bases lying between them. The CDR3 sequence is CASSFNPRTGRVTEAFF. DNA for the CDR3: TGTGCCAGCAGCTTTAATCCACGGACGGGGCGCGTCACTGAAGCTTTCTTT.

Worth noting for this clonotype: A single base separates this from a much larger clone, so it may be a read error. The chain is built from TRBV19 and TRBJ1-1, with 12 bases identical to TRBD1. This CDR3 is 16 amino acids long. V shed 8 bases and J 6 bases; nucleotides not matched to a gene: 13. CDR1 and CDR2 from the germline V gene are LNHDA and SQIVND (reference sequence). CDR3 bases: TGTGCCAGTCGTACACAACCGGGACAGGGGGCTCCTGAAGCTTTCTTT. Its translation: CASRTQPGQGAPEAFF.

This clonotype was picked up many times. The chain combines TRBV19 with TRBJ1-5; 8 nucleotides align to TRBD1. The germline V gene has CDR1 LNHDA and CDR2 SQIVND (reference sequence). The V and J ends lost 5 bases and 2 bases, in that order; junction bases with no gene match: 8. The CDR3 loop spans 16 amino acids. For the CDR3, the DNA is TGTGCCAGTAGTCCTTATGGGGGACAGGGCAATCAGCCCCAGCATTTT. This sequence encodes CASSPYGGQGNQPQHF.

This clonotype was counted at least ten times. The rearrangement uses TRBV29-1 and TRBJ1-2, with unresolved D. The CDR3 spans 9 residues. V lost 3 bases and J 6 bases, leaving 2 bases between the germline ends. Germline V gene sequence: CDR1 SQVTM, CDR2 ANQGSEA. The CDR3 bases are TGCAGCGTTGACGATGGCTACACCTTC. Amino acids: CSVDDGYTF.